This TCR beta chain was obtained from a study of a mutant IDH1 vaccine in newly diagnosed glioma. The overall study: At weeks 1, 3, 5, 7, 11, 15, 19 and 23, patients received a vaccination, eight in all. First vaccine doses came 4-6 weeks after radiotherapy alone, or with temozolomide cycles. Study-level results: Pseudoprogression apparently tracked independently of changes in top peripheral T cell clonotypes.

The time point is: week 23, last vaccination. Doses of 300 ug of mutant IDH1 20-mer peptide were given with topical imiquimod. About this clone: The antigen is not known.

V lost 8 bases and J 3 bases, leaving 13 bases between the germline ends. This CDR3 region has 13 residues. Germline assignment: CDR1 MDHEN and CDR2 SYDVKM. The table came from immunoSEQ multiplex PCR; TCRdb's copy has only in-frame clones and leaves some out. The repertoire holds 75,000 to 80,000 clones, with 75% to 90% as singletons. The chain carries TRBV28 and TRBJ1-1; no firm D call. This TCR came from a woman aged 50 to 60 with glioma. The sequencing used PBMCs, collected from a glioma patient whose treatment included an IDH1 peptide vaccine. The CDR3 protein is CASAEGLDTEAFF. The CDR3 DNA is TGTGCCAGCGCAGAGGGATTGGACACTGAAGCTTTCTTT.